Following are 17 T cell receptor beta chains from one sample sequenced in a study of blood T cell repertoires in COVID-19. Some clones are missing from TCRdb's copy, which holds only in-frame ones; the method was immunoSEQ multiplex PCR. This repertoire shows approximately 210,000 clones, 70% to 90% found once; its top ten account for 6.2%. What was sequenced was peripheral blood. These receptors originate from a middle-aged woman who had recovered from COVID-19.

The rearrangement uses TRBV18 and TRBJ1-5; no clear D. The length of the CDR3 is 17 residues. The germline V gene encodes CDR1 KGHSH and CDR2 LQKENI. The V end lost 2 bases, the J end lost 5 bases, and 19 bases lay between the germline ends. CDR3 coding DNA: TGTGCCAGCTCACCAATGCGGGCTCCTCCGGTGGATCAGCCCCAGCATTTT. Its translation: CASSPMRAPPVDQPQHF. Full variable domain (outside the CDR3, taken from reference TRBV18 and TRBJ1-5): NAGVMQNPRHLVRRRGQEARLRCSPMKGHSHVYWYRQLPEEGLKFMVYLQKENIIDESGMPKERFSAEFPKEGPSILRIQQVVRGDSAAYFCASSPMRAPPVDQPQHFGDGTRLSIL.

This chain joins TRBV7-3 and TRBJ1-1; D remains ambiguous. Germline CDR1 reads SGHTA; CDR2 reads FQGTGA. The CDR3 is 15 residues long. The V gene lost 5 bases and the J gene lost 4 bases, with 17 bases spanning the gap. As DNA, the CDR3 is TGTGCCAGCAGCCCCTCGAGCGTGATGGCCACTGAAGCTTTCTTT. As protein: CASSPSSVMATEAFF.

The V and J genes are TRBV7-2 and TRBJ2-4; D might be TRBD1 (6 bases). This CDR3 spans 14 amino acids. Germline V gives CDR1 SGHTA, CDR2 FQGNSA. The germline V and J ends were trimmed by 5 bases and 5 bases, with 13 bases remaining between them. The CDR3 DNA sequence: TGTGCCAGCAGCCTCAGGGGATTGGAAAACATTCAGTACTTC. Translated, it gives CASSLRGLENIQYF. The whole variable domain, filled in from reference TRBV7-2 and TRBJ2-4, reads GAGVSQSPSNKVTEKGKDVELRCDPISGHTALYWYRQSLGQGLEFLIYFQGNSAPDKSGLPSDRFSAERTGGSVSTLTIQRTQQEDSAVYLCASSLRGLENIQYFGAGTRLSVL.

CDR3 sequence: CATRQGLLNEQYF. The CDR3 bases are TGTGCCACCAGGCAGGGATTGTTGAACGAGCAGTACTTC. The V and J genes are TRBV15 and TRBJ2-7; a weak D match, TRBD1 (5 bases). V was cut by 6 bases and J by 5 bases, with 14 bases left in between. The CDR3 is 13 residues long. The germline V gene has CDR1 LNHNV and CDR2 YYDKDF (reference sequence).

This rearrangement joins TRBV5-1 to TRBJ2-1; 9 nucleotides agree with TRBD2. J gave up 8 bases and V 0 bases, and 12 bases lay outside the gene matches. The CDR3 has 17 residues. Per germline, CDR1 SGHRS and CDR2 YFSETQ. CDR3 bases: TGCGCCAGCAGCTTGGGGGATCTGGCGGGAGGGCCACATGAGCAGTTCTTC. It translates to CASSLGDLAGGPHEQFF.

The CDR3 DNA is TGTGCCAGCAGTCGGACTAGCAATGAGCAGTTCTTC. This gives the protein CASSRTSNEQFF. The chain combines TRBV7-6 with TRBJ2-1; 7 bases are a match to TRBD2. Trimming removed 6 bases from V and 6 bases from J; junction bases left unmatched: 2. This CDR3 is 12 amino acids long. Germline V gene lookup returns CDR1 SGHVS and CDR2 FNYEAQ.

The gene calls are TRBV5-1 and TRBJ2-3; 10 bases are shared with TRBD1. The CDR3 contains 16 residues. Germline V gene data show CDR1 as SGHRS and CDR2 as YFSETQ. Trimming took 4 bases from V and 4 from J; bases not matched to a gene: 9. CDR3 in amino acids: CASSPAGTGVADTQYF. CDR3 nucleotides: TGCGCCAGCAGCCCCGCCGGGACAGGGGTCGCAGATACGCAGTATTTT.

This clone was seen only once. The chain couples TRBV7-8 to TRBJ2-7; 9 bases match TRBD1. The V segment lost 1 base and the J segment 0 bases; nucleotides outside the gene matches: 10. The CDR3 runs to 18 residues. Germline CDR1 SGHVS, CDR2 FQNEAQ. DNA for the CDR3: TGTGCCAGCAGCTTAGTTCTTGGGACAGGGCGAAACTCCTACGAGCAGTACTTC. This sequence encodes CASSLVLGTGRNSYEQYF. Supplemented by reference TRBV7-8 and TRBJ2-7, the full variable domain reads GAGVSQSPRYKVAKRGQDVALRCDPISGHVSLFWYQQALGQGPEFLTYFQNEAQLDKSGLPSDRFFAERPEGSVSTLKIQRTQQEDSAVYLCASSLVLGTGRNSYEQYFGPGTRLTVT.

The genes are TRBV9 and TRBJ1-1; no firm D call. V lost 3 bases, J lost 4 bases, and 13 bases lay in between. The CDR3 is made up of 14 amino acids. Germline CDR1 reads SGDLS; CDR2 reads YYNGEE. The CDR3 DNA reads TGTGCCAGCAGCGGTGTCCCGGGAGGCACTGAAGCTTTCTTT. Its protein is CASSGVPGGTEAFF. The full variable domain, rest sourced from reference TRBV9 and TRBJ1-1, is DSGVTQTPKHLITATGQRVTLRCSPRSGDLSVYWYQQSLDQGLQFLIQYYNGEERAKGNILERFSAQQFPDLHSELNLSSLELGDSALYFCASSGVPGGTEAFFGQGTRLTVV.

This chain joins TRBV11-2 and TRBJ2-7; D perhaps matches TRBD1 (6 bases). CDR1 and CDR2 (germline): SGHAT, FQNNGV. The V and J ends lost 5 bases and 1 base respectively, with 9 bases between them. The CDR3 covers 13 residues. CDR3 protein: CASSVDSSYEQYF. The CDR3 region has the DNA TGTGCCAGCAGCGTGGACAGTTCCTACGAGCAGTACTTC.

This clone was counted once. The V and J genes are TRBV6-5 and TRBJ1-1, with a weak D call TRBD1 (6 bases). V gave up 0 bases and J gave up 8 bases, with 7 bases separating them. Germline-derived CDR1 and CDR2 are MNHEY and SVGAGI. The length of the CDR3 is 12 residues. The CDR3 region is CASSYSTGEAFF. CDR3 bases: TGTGCCAGCAGTTACTCGACAGGAGAAGCTTTCTTT.

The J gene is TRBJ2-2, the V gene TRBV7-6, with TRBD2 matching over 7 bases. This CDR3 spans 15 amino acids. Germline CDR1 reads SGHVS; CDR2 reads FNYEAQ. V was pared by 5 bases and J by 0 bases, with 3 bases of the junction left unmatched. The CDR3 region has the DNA TGTGCCAGCAGCCAAAGCGGGGCGAACACCGGGGAGCTGTTTTTT. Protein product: CASSQSGANTGELFF. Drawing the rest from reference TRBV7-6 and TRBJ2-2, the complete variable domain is GAGVSQSPRYKVTKRGQDVALRCDPISGHVSLYWYRQALGQGPEFLTYFNYEAQQDKSGLPNDRFSAERPEGSISTLTIQRTEQRDSAMYRCASSQSGANTGELFFGEGSRLTVL.

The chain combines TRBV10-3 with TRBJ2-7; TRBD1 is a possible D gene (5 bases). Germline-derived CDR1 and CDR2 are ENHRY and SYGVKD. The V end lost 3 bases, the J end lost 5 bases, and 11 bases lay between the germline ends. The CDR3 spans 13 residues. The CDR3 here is CAISDQGTDEQYF. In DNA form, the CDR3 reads TGTGCCATCAGTGACCAGGGAACGGACGAGCAGTACTTC.

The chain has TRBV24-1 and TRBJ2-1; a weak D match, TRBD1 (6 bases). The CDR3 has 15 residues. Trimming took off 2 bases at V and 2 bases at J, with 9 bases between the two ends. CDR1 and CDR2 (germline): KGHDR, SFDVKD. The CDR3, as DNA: TGTGCCACCAGTGATTCACGGACAGCCTACAATGAGCAGTTCTTC. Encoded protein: CATSDSRTAYNEQFF.

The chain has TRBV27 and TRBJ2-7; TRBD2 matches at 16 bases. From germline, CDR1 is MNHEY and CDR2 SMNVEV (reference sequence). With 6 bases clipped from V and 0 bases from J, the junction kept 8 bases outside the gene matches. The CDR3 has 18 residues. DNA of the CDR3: TGTGCCAGCAGAACACCCGGGACTAGCGGGAGGGTCTCCTACGAGCAGTACTTC. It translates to CASRTPGTSGRVSYEQYF.

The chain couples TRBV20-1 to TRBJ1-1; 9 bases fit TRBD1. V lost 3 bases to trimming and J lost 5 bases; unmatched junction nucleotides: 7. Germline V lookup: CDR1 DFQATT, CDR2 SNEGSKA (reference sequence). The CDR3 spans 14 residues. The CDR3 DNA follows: TGCAGTGCTAGTGAACAGGGGGCGAGGACTGAAGCTTTCTTT. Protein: CSASEQGARTEAFF.

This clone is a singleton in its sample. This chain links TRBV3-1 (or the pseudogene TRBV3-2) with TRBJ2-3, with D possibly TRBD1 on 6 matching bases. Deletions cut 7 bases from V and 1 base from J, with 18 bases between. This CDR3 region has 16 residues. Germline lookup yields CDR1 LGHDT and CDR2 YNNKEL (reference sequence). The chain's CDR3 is CASTLRRQEGTDTQYF. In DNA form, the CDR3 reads TGTGCCAGCACCCTAAGGAGACAGGAGGGCACAGATACGCAGTATTTT.